What follows are 18 T cell receptor beta chains derived from one specimen sequenced in a study of blood T cell repertoires in COVID-19. Only in-frame clones appear in the TCRdb table, and some are missing; sequencing was by immunoSEQ multiplex PCR. The data show 200,000 to 250,000 clones, with around 84% seen just once and around 18% held by the top ten. Sequencing was performed on peripheral blood. The source is a woman older than 75 with active or convalescent COVID-19.

The chain carries TRBV30 and TRBJ2-7; a weak D match, TRBD2 (6 bases). Trimming removed 8 bases at V and 6 bases at J, with 23 bases between. This CDR3 has 14 residues. The V gene's germline CDR1 is GTSNPN and CDR2 SVGIG (reference sequence). The CDR3 reads CAGSQRLGGSEQYF. The CDR3 DNA is TGTGCCGGGTCTCAAAGACTAGGCGGCTCCGAGCAGTACTTC.

V and J are TRBV11-2 and TRBJ2-3; D may be TRBD1 (5 bases). Trimming pared 0 bases from V and 4 bases from J, leaving 11 bases between. The CDR3 totals 15 residues. The V gene's germline CDR1 is SGHAT and CDR2 FQNNGV. CDR3 nucleotides: TGTGCCAGCAGCTTAGACGGCAGGGTCCCAGATACGCAGTATTTT. Its protein product is CASSLDGRVPDTQYF.

Turning to this clone: Its ends do not fully match the called genes, so a read error is possible. The CDR3 nucleotides are TGTGCCTGCAGGGAGGGGAGGACTGAAGCTTTCTTT. It specifies CACREGRTEAFF. The rearrangement links TRBV2 to TRBJ1-1; tentative D call: TRBD1 (5 bases). CDR3 length equals 12 residues. The germline CDR1 and CDR2 sequences are SNHLY and FYNNEI.

The chain is built from TRBV9 and TRBJ2-3; TRBD2 might be the D (6 bases). The germline CDR1 and CDR2 sequences are SGDLS and YYNGEE. This CDR3 region has 16 residues. V lost 2 bases and J lost 2, with 15 bases in between. The CDR3 DNA is TGTGCCAGCAGCGTCGGGACTTCTACTTCCACAGATACGCAGTATTTT. This gives the protein CASSVGTSTSTDTQYF.

The chain is built from TRBV28 and TRBJ1-2; D gene ambiguous. Trimming pared 7 bases from V and 14 bases from J, leaving 23 bases between. The CDR3 spans 13 residues. The germline gives CDR1 MDHEN, CDR2 SYDVKM. CDR3 nucleotides: TGTGCCAGCACCACAAAATTTAGTCGGAGTGGTACCTTC. Encoded protein: CASTTKFSRSGTF.

The chain employs TRBV3-1 (or the pseudogene TRBV3-2) and TRBJ2-7; TRBD1 matches 10 bases. J was trimmed by 7 bases and V by 6 bases; bases with no gene match: 12. Germline-derived CDR1 and CDR2 are LGHDT and YNNKEL (reference sequence). The CDR3 covers 15 residues. The DNA of the CDR3 is TGTGCCAGCAGTCCCCGTCCCGGGACAGGGGTAGAGCAGTACTTC. Amino acid sequence: CASSPRPGTGVEQYF.

For the CDR3, the DNA is TGTGCCAGTAAACGGGACAGGGCTGGAGGTGGAGAGACCCAGTACTTC. The encoded protein is CASKRDRAGGGETQYF. The chain employs TRBV27 and TRBJ2-5; 9 bases line up with TRBD1. V lost 9 bases and J lost 4; bases outside the gene matches: 15. Germline-derived CDR1 and CDR2 are MNHEY and SMNVEV (reference sequence). The CDR3 loop spans 16 amino acids.

The rearrangement uses TRBV19 and TRBJ1-2; no definite D call. This CDR3 has 15 amino acids. The germline CDR1 and CDR2 sequences are LNHDA and SQIVND (reference sequence). Trimming took off 0 bases at V and 0 bases at J, with 8 bases between the two ends. The CDR3 loop reads CASSIERVANYGYTF. In DNA form, the CDR3 reads TGTGCCAGTAGTATAGAAAGAGTTGCTAACTATGGCTACACCTTC.

Turning to this clone: Other DNA sequences of this sample code for an identical CDR3. This rearrangement joins TRBV20-1 to TRBJ2-1, with D hard to call. Per germline, CDR1 DFQATT and CDR2 SNEGSKA (reference sequence). The CDR3 covers 10 residues. With 4 bases removed from V and 7 bases from J, the gap between germline ends came to 5 bases. CDR3 loop: CSAIANEQFF. CDR3 nucleotides: TGCAGTGCTATAGCAAATGAGCAGTTCTTC.

This clone was recorded once. The rearrangement uses TRBV7-2 and TRBJ2-7, with 10 bases aligning to TRBD2. The germline CDR1 and CDR2 sequences are SGHTA and FQGNSA. The V segment lost 7 bases and the J segment 5 bases; nucleotides outside the gene matches: 8. This CDR3 contains 14 residues. CDR3 DNA sequence: TGTGCCAGCACACAGGGACTAGCGAGACACGAGCAGTACTTC. Encoded protein: CASTQGLARHEQYF.

The V gene is TRBV6-4, the J gene TRBJ1-1; TRBD1 is a possible D gene (6 bases). V lost 2 bases and J 3 bases, leaving 13 bases between the germline ends. The CDR3 is made up of 15 amino acids. Germline lookup yields CDR1 MRHNA and CDR2 SNTAGT. CDR3 sequence (DNA): TGTGCCAGCAGTGACACTACCACAGGGTACACTGAAGCTTTCTTT. Its protein product is CASSDTTTGYTEAFF.

The CDR3 DNA sequence: TGTGCCAGTAGCGGCGGGACTGCGAACACCGGGGAGCTGTTTTTT. Translation gives CASSGGTANTGELFF. This sequence joins TRBV19 and TRBJ2-2, with TRBD2 as a possible D gene (6 bases). Germline V gene data show CDR1 as LNHDA and CDR2 as SQIVND (reference sequence). V was clipped by 6 bases and J by 0 bases, with 11 bases between them. This CDR3 has 15 amino acids.

V gene TRBV11-3 combines with J gene TRBJ1-2; perhaps TRBD1 as D (6 bases). Per germline, CDR1 SGHNT and CDR2 YENEEA. The CDR3 contains 13 residues. V lost 5 bases and J 2 bases, leaving 9 bases between the germline ends. The CDR3 spells CASSTTGNYGYTF. Written as DNA, the CDR3 is TGTGCCAGCAGCACAACAGGGAACTATGGCTACACCTTC. The entire variable domain, with the rest obtained from reference TRBV11-3 and TRBJ1-2, is as follows: EAGVVQSPRYKIIEKKQPVAFWCNPISGHNTLYWYLQNLGQGPELLIRYENEEAVDDSQLPKDRFSAERLKGVDSTLKIQPAELGDSAVYLCASSTTGNYGYTFGSGTRLTVV.

V and J are TRBV11-2 and TRBJ2-3; no firm D call. The CDR3 is 13 amino acids. The V gene's germline CDR1 is SGHAT and CDR2 FQNNGV. Trimming took off 5 bases at V and 0 bases at J, with 6 bases between the two ends. The CDR3 protein is CASSVYSTDTQYF. For the CDR3, the DNA is TGTGCCAGCAGCGTGTATAGCACAGATACGCAGTATTTT.

This rearrangement joins TRBV25-1 to TRBJ2-2; D gene ambiguous. The V end lost 10 bases, the J end lost 3 bases, and 6 bases lay between the germline ends. This CDR3 is 11 amino acids long. CDR1 and CDR2 (germline): MGHDK, SYGVNS. The CDR3 region is CATSYTGELFF. DNA of the CDR3: TGTGCCACTTCGTACACCGGGGAGCTGTTTTTT.

Points on this clone: This CDR3 is also generated by other DNA sequences in the sample. This chain links TRBV9 with TRBJ2-5; 7 nucleotides agree with TRBD2. Per germline, CDR1 SGDLS and CDR2 YYNGEE. V was pared by 0 bases and J by 1 base, with 6 bases of the junction left unmatched. There are 16 residues in the CDR3. The CDR3 sequence is CASSVGTSVGQETQYF. In DNA, the CDR3 is TGTGCCAGCAGCGTAGGCACTAGCGTGGGCCAAGAGACCCAGTACTTC.

This clone is a singleton in its sample. This chain links TRBV9 with TRBJ2-1, with 7 bases identical to TRBD2. With V trimmed by 4 bases and J by 9 bases, 13 bases remained unmatched. This CDR3 contains 15 residues. The germline V gene has CDR1 SGDLS and CDR2 YYNGEE. CDR3 sequence: CASSLGLAVEREQFF. CDR3 in DNA: TGTGCCAGCAGCCTCGGGCTAGCGGTGGAACGTGAGCAGTTCTTC.

This clone was found once. The chain employs TRBV5-1 and TRBJ2-4, with D possibly matching TRBD2 (6 bases). Germline-derived CDR1 and CDR2 are SGHRS and YFSETQ. V was pared by 3 bases and J by 0 bases, with 13 bases between. The CDR3 covers 16 residues. The chain's CDR3 is CASSSGEGLAKNIQYF. DNA for the CDR3: TGCGCCAGCAGCTCGGGAGAGGGCCTAGCCAAAAACATTCAGTACTTC.